Below, 4 T cell receptor beta chains from the same sample are listed, as sequenced in a study of T-cell reconstitution after alpha-beta-depleted transplantation in children. Unique molecular identifiers were incorporated during preparation of the TCRbeta library. TCRdb re-called the PCR reads with MiXCR, one entry per CDR3 protein. This table holds around 72,000 distinct CDR3 sequences, roughly 5.2% found once. This material consisted of PBMCs, mostly from graft donor cells, taken 180 days after TCRalphabeta/CD19-depleted stem cell transplant. These receptors all stem from a boy younger than two who had a stem cell transplant for acute myeloid leukemia, so the T cells may come from the graft donor.

This clonotype was recorded many times. This chain joins TRBV7-9 and TRBJ2-5; D is possibly TRBD1 (5 bases). Germline lookup yields CDR1 SEHNR and CDR2 FQNEAQ (reference sequence). Trimming cost V 5 bases and J 4 bases, with 14 bases left between them. The CDR3 runs to 14 residues. CDR3 region: CASSPGQGRETQYF. CDR3 bases: TGTGCCAGCAGCCCTGGGCAGGGAAGAGAGACCCAGTACTTC.

At least ten counts were recorded for this clonotype. The junction shows a germline mismatch at one end, possibly a read error. The chain carries TRBV7-9 and TRBJ1-1; D unclear. Germline V lookup: CDR1 SEHNR, CDR2 FQNEAQ (reference sequence). This CDR3 is built from 12 residues. The CDR3 bases are TGTGCCAGCAGGTTAGGCGGTACTGAAGCTTTCTTT. This sequence encodes CASRLGGTEAFF.

Ten or more counts support this clonotype. This chain uses TRBV20-1 with TRBJ2-4; D might be TRBD2 (5 bases). In germline, CDR1 is DFQATT, CDR2 SNEGSKA (reference sequence). This CDR3 has 13 residues. V lost 5 bases to trimming and J lost 8 bases, with 16 bases between them. The CDR3 nucleotides are TGCAGTGCTCCCGGCCTCGGGGTGGACATTCAGTACTTC. Amino acids: CSAPGLGVDIQYF.

This clonotype appeared many times. V gene TRBV4-3 combines with J gene TRBJ1-2; D perhaps matches TRBD1 (6 bases). V gave up 3 bases and J gave up 4 bases, with 15 bases separating them. CDR3 length: 15 amino acids. Per the germline V gene, CDR1 is LGHNA and CDR2 is YSLEER. In DNA form, the CDR3 reads TGCGCCAGCAGCCACTCCGGGGGGCTTAGCTATGGCTACACCTTC. As protein: CASSHSGGLSYGYTF.